A single sample is the source of the 14 T cell receptor beta chains below, sequenced in a study of graft-versus-host responses after intestinal transplantation. The starting material, graft tissue, was processed to release intraepithelial and lamina propria lymphocytes. The table came from immunoSEQ multiplex PCR; TCRdb's copy has only in-frame clones and leaves some out. The repertoire holds several thousand clones, with approximately 85% as singletons. This specimen consisted of ileum tissue, obtained 156 days after intestinal transplant. The receptors were sampled from a human patient who received an intestinal transplant, so some T cells may come from the graft donor.

This chain uses TRBV2 with TRBJ1-5; TRBD1 agrees at 9 bases. Germline V gene sequence: CDR1 SNHLY, CDR2 FYNNEI. CDR3 length equals 15 residues. The V gene end was trimmed by 6 bases and the J gene end by 4 bases; junction bases not matched to a gene: 7. The CDR3 bases are TGTGCCAGCAGGGAGGTCGGACAGGGGAATCAGCCCCAGCATTTT. This codes for CASREVGQGNQPQHF. The entire variable domain, with the rest obtained from reference TRBV2 and TRBJ1-5, is as follows: EPEVTQTPSHQVTQMGQEVILRCVPISNHLYFYWYRQILGQKVEFLVSFYNNEISEKSEIFDDQFSVERPDGSNFTLKIRSTKLEDSAMYFCASREVGQGNQPQHFGDGTRLSIL.

CDR3 amino acids: CASSSLGHNSYEQYF. In DNA, the CDR3 is TGTGCCAGCAGCTCTTTGGGGCACAATTCCTACGAGCAGTACTTC. The J gene is TRBJ2-7, the V gene TRBV5-6; D may be TRBD1 (5 bases). CDR1 is SGHDT, CDR2 YYEEEE, per germline. V lost 3 bases and J 1 base, leaving 14 bases between the germline ends. The CDR3 runs 15 residues.

The CDR3 bases are TGTGCCTGGTGGGAAACCGGGGAGCTGTTTTTT. Translation: CAWWETGELFF. The rearrangement links TRBV30 to TRBJ2-2, with D unresolved. The length of the CDR3 is 11 residues. The V end was cut by 5 bases, the J end by 5 bases, with 6 bases between. The germline V gene encodes CDR1 GTSNPN and CDR2 SVGIG (reference sequence).

By its share, this clone is large. J is TRBJ2-3 and V is TRBV9, with TRBD2 identical over 11 bases. Germline values: CDR1 SGDLS, CDR2 YYNGEE. CDR3 length: 16 residues. The ends lost 0 bases at V and 0 bases at J; junction bases unmatched: 0. This CDR3 reads CASSVGTSGSTDTQYF. CDR3 coding DNA: TGTGCCAGCAGCGTAGGGACTAGCGGGAGCACAGATACGCAGTATTTT.

The chain carries TRBV6-5 and TRBJ1-2, with D possibly matching TRBD1 (6 bases). There are 15 residues in the CDR3. Trimming removed 3 bases at V and 3 bases at J, with 14 bases between. Germline V lookup: CDR1 MNHEY, CDR2 SVGAGI. The CDR3, as DNA: TGTGCCAGCAGTTATATCGGGGGCTCTGACTATGGCTACACCTTC. Its translation is CASSYIGGSDYGYTF.

This clone was seen a handful of times. This chain joins TRBV6-5 and TRBJ1-5; TRBD1 matches 7 bases. This CDR3 is 13 amino acids long. V shed 6 bases, J shed 7 bases, and the junction held 6 bases outside the gene matches. Germline CDR1 and CDR2: MNHEY and SVGAGI. CDR3 DNA: TGTGCCAGCAGACGGACAGGCGGCCAGCCCCAGCATTTT. Translation gives CASRRTGGQPQHF.

The V gene is TRBV6-4, the J gene TRBJ2-1, with 7 bases aligning to TRBD1. V trimming: 2 bases; J trimming: 8 bases; junction bases outside the gene matches: 15. CDR1 is MRHNA and CDR2 is SNTAGT in the germline V gene. This CDR3 is built from 17 residues. CDR3 protein: CASSDPDRKIRADEQFF. The CDR3 nucleotides read TGTGCCAGCAGTGACCCGGACAGGAAAATTAGGGCTGATGAGCAGTTCTTC.

The chain couples TRBV5-6 to TRBJ2-3; D may be TRBD1 or TRBD2 (5 bases each). Germline values: CDR1 SGHDT, CDR2 YYEEEE. The CDR3 totals 18 residues. With 4 bases removed from V and 6 bases from J, the gap between germline ends came to 27 bases. The chain's CDR3 is CASSAALGRARAVDTQYF. The CDR3 DNA follows: TGTGCCAGCAGCGCGGCTTTGGGGCGGGCTAGAGCAGTCGATACGCAGTATTTT.

About this clone itself: An end of the junction does not agree with germline; a read error may underlie this. The genes are TRBV7-2 and TRBJ2-2, with unresolved D. The CDR3 is 12 amino acids. CDR1 SGHTA and CDR2 FQGNSA come from the germline V gene. The CDR3 DNA follows: TGTGCCAGCAACTTAGTTACCGGGGAGCTGTTTTTT. Translating it yields CASNLVTGELFF.

The rearrangement uses TRBV4-3 and TRBJ2-2; D uncertain. Germline CDR1 and CDR2: LGHNA and YSLEER. V was cut by 0 bases and J by 2 bases, with 13 bases left in between. The CDR3 loop spans 17 amino acids. CDR3: CASSQDIRLTNTGELFF. The CDR3, as DNA: TGCGCCAGCAGCCAAGATATTCGACTCACAAACACCGGGGAGCTGTTTTTT.

This chain uses TRBV2 with TRBJ2-5; D unclear. CDR1 SNHLY and CDR2 FYNNEI come from the germline V gene. V shed 5 bases and J shed 9 bases, with 10 bases lying between them. The CDR3 has 11 amino acids. The CDR3 coding sequence is TGTGCCAGCAGTTCGAATAGGCCCCAGTACTTC. This encodes CASSSNRPQYF.

The rearrangement uses TRBV5-4 and TRBJ2-2; TRBD1 is a possible D gene (7 bases). The CDR3 is 15 amino acids. V lost 5 bases to trimming and J lost 3 bases, with 14 bases between them. The germline gives CDR1 SGHNT, CDR2 YYREEE (reference sequence). The CDR3 coding sequence is TGTGCCAGCAGTTCTCGCAGGGGGGACACCGGGGAGCTGTTTTTT. Its translation is CASSSRRGDTGELFF.

The DNA for the CDR3 is TGTGCCAGCGGTTTAACGGGACAGGGGCAAAACATTCAGTACTTC. It encodes CASGLTGQGQNIQYF. The chain has TRBV7-9 and TRBJ2-4; 10 nucleotides agree with TRBD1. The trim removed 8 bases at V and 5 bases at J, leaving 9 bases unmatched. This CDR3 spans 15 amino acids. The germline V gene encodes CDR1 SEHNR and CDR2 FQNEAQ (reference sequence).

V gene TRBV5-1 combines with J gene TRBJ2-1; TRBD2 agrees at 8 bases. Germline CDR1 is SGHRS and CDR2 is YFSETQ. This CDR3 comprises 16 residues. Germline trimming cut 4 bases from V and 8 bases from J; bases unmatched to any gene: 14. The CDR3 is CASSTPGGGFSYEQFF. CDR3 DNA: TGCGCCAGCAGCACCCCCGGGGGGGGTTTTAGTTATGAGCAGTTCTTC. Together with reference TRBV5-1 and TRBJ2-1, the CDR3 gives the full variable domain: KAGVTQTPRYLIKTRGQQVTLSCSPISGHRSVSWYQQTPGQGLQFLFEYFSETQRNKGNFPGRFSGRQFSNSRSEMNVSTLELGDSALYLCASSTPGGGFSYEQFFGPGTRLTVL.